Here is one T cell receptor (beta chain) with its context. Naive CD8 cells comprised CD45RO-negative, CCR7-positively selected cells, excluding terminally differentiated effector memory CD45RA+ cells. The data originate from a study of shared clonotypes between healthy human individuals. Clones were sequenced by immunoSEQ multiplex PCR, and TCRdb holds only the in-frame ones, with some missing. The sample has about 650,000 clones; about 95% are singletons. Germline loops: CDR1 MNHEY, CDR2 SVGAGI. The V and J ends lost 6 bases and 4 bases respectively, with 18 bases between them. The CDR3 runs 15 residues.

The receptor was isolated from a woman under 40 in good health. The genes are TRBV6-5 and TRBJ1-2, with a tentative D call TRBD1 (5 bases). The sequencing input was naive CD8+ T cells sorted from blood. CDR3 sequence (DNA): TGTGCCAGCAGCATCAAGATAGACAGCTTCTATGGCTACACCTTC. Residues: CASSIKIDSFYGYTF.